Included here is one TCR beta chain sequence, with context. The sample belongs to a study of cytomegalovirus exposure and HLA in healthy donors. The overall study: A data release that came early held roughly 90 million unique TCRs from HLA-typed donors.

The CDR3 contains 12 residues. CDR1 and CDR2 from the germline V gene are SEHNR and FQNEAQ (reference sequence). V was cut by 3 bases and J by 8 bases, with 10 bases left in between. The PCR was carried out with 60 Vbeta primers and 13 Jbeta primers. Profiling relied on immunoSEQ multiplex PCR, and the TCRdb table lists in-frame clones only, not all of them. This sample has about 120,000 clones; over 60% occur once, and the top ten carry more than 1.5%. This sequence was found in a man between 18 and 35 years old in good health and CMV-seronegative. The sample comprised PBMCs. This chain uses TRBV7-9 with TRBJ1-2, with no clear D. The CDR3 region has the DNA TGTGCCAGCAGCTTCTCTTTTTCGGGCTACACCTTC. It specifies CASSFSFSGYTF.